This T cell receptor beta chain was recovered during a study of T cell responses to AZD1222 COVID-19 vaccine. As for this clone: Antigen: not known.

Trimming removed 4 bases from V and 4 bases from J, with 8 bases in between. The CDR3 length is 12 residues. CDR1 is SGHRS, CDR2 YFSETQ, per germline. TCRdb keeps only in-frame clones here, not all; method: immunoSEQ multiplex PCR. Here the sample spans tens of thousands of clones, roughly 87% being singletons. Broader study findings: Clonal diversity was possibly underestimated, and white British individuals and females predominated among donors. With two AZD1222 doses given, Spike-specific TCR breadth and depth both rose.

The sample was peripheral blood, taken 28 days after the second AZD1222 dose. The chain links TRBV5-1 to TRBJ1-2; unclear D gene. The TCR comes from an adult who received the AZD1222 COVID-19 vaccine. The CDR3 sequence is CASSRWGYGYTF. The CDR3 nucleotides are TGCGCCAGCAGCCGATGGGGCTATGGCTACACCTTC.